This TCR beta chain was retrieved from a study of CD8 T cells in ankylosing spondylitis. Quantitative molecular-barcoded 5'-RACE generated the TCR beta libraries. A single record per CDR3 protein comes from TCRdb applying MiXCR to the 5' RACE reads. The sample has 250,000 to 300,000 distinct CDR3 sequences, 15% to 20% seen once. Study findings and constraints: Some motif variants were previously reported in reactive arthritis synovial fluid and blood. Eight highly homologous variants formed a TCR beta motif that appeared characteristic of ankylosing spondylitis blood. Within matched ankylosing spondylitis synovial fluid, disease-linked clones were reportedly significantly enriched.

This clonotype has just a few counts. Its antigen is still unknown. The CDR3 has 15 residues. The V gene end was trimmed by 5 bases and the J gene end by 4 bases; junction bases not matched to a gene: 6. This clonotype was obtained from a male donor with ankylosing spondylitis or in good health (not recorded which). This chain links TRBV12-3 or TRBV12-4 with TRBJ2-1, with 9 bases fitting TRBD2. The material sequenced was blood, either unsorted or a sorted T cell fraction (not recorded which). The DNA of the CDR3 is TGTGCCAGCAGTGGGGCGACTAGCGGTTACAATGAGCAGTTCTTC. Encoded protein: CASSGATSGYNEQFF.